The 19 T cell receptor beta chains in this list originate from one sample, sequenced in a study of T cells after yellow fever vaccination. TCRdb itself ran the 5' RACE reads through MiXCR, one entry per CDR3 protein. The sample yields more than 350,000 distinct CDR3 sequences, approximately 10% seen once. The sequenced sample was PBMCs, obtained on the day of the first yellow fever vaccination. These receptors came from a man aged 18 to 29 who received the YFV17D yellow fever vaccine.

CDR3 sequence: CASSKQTGLNEQFF. DNA of the CDR3: TGTGCCAGCAGCAAACAGACAGGGTTAAATGAGCAGTTCTTC. The chain couples TRBV5-8 to TRBJ2-1; TRBD1 agrees at 7 bases. The CDR3 spans 14 residues. Germline trimming cut 4 bases from V and 7 bases from J; bases unmatched to any gene: 8. Germline assignment: CDR1 SGHTS and CDR2 YDEGEE.

This clonotype has just a few counts. The chain couples TRBV28 to TRBJ2-7; D may be TRBD1 (6 bases). Between the trimmed V and J ends, which lost 2 bases and 5 bases, there was a span of 13 bases. CDR1 MDHEN and CDR2 SYDVKM come from the germline V gene. This CDR3 contains 14 residues. The CDR3 nucleotides read TGTGCCAGCAGTTTACGTCGGCAGGGGCACGAGCAGTACTTC. It is translated as CASSLRRQGHEQYF.

The chain uses TRBV7-3 and TRBJ2-1; weak D call: TRBD2 (6 bases). Germline CDR1 SGHTA, CDR2 FQGTGA. The CDR3 contains 15 residues. V lost 6 bases to trimming and J lost 5 bases, with 17 bases between them. The CDR3 nucleotides read TGTGCCAGCAGTCTAGCTGGGGGGAACCACAATGAGCAGTTCTTC. It encodes CASSLAGGNHNEQFF.

The chain combines TRBV6-1 with TRBJ1-6; 9 bases align to TRBD1. The CDR3 contains 17 residues. From germline, CDR1 is MNHNS and CDR2 SASEGT. Trimming removed 6 bases from V and 8 bases from J; junction bases left unmatched: 14. The CDR3 DNA is TGTGCCAGCAGACCCACCGGGACAGGGAAATCGTATTCACCCCTCCACTTT. Translated, it gives CASRPTGTGKSYSPLHF.

The chain employs TRBV9 and TRBJ2-3, with 9 bases fitting TRBD2. V gave up 2 bases and J gave up 4 bases; unmatched junction bases: 8. The CDR3 is 16 amino acids. The germline V gene has CDR1 SGDLS and CDR2 YYNGEE. CDR3: CASSVSLAGASDTQYF. CDR3 nucleotide sequence: TGTGCCAGCAGCGTTTCGTTAGCGGGGGCCTCAGATACGCAGTATTTT.

This clonotype was seen more than once but under ten times. This sequence joins TRBV20-1 and TRBJ2-5; 12 bases agree with TRBD1. Germline V lookup: CDR1 DFQATT, CDR2 SNEGSKA (reference sequence). The CDR3 has 15 residues. V trimming: 3 bases; J trimming: 7 bases; junction bases outside the gene matches: 9. CDR3 DNA: TGCAGTGCTAGCTCCGGGACAGGGGGCGCCGGGACCCAGTACTTC. Its protein product is CSASSGTGGAGTQYF.

This chain uses TRBV24-1 with TRBJ2-2; TRBD1 agrees at 9 bases. Germline CDR1 reads KGHDR; CDR2 reads SFDVKD. The V segment lost 7 bases and the J segment 6 bases; nucleotides outside the gene matches: 8. This CDR3 has 15 residues. CDR3 sequence: CATRPTGGKAGELFF. CDR3 in DNA: TGTGCCACCAGACCTACAGGGGGCAAGGCCGGGGAGCTGTTTTTT.

In its sample, this clonotype was seen many times. This rearrangement joins TRBV7-9 to TRBJ1-1, with D possibly being TRBD1 (5 bases). The CDR3 extends over 14 amino acids. Trimming stripped 5 bases from V and 2 bases from J, with 12 bases between. Per germline, CDR1 SEHNR and CDR2 FQNEAQ (reference sequence). This CDR3 is CASSPYQGNTEAFF. Written as DNA, the CDR3 is TGTGCCAGCAGCCCATATCAGGGAAACACTGAAGCTTTCTTT. The full variable domain, rest sourced from reference TRBV7-9 and TRBJ1-1, is DTGVSQNPRHKITKRGQNVTFRCDPISEHNRLYWYRQTLGQGPEFLTYFQNEAQLEKSRLLSDRFSAERPKGSFSTLEIQRTEQGDSAMYLCASSPYQGNTEAFFGQGTRLTVV.

A few counts support this clonotype. V is TRBV7-9 and J is TRBJ2-1; either TRBD1 or TRBD2 may supply D (5 bases each). Per the germline V gene, CDR1 is SEHNR and CDR2 is FQNEAQ (reference sequence). This CDR3 spans 17 amino acids. V dropped 5 bases and J dropped 4 bases, with 21 bases sitting between them. DNA for the CDR3: TGTGCCAGCAGCCCAAAGACGGTTCCGGGGCTTTACAATGAGCAGTTCTTC. As protein: CASSPKTVPGLYNEQFF.

This clonotype has at least ten counts. The chain uses TRBV19 and TRBJ2-2, with a possible D match to TRBD1 (5 bases). Trimming shortened V by 5 bases and J by 3 bases, and 13 bases separated the two germline ends. The germline CDR1 and CDR2 sequences are LNHDA and SQIVND (reference sequence). This CDR3 spans 15 amino acids. The CDR3 coding sequence is TGTGCCAGTAGTTGGCGTAGGGGCCACACCGGGGAGCTGTTTTTT. As protein: CASSWRRGHTGELFF.

This clonotype was picked up a small number of times. The gene calls are TRBV4-3 and TRBJ1-1; unclear D gene. Trimming removed 2 bases from V and 1 base from J, with 11 bases in between. CDR1 is LGHNA and CDR2 is YSLEER in the germline V gene. There are 15 residues in the CDR3. The CDR3 loop is CASSQHGSPNTEAFF. In DNA form, the CDR3 reads TGCGCCAGCAGCCAACACGGGTCACCGAACACTGAAGCTTTCTTT.

This clonotype showed up just a few times. CDR3 sequence (DNA): TGTGCCAGCAGTTTAGGGGATTACAGGGGATCGGACGGGGAGCTGTTTTTT. It encodes CASSLGDYRGSDGELFF. The chain couples TRBV12-3 or TRBV12-4 to TRBJ2-2; 7 nucleotides agree with TRBD1. The CDR3 is made up of 17 amino acids. V shed 1 base, J shed 7 bases, and the junction held 12 bases outside the gene matches.

The chain has TRBV2 and TRBJ2-7, with a tentative D call TRBD1 (5 bases). Between the trimmed V and J ends, which lost 5 bases and 7 bases, there was a span of 12 bases. Germline-derived CDR1 and CDR2 are SNHLY and FYNNEI. This CDR3 contains 12 residues. This chain's CDR3 is CASSRQFDEQYF. CDR3 DNA: TGTGCCAGCAGTCGACAGTTTGATGAGCAGTACTTC.

This clonotype was seen repeatedly, ten times or more. V usage is TRBV4-3 and J usage is TRBJ2-7; TRBD1 aligns across 9 bases. The CDR3 runs to 16 residues. V gave up 1 base and J gave up 0 bases; unmatched junction bases: 4. Germline V CDR1 and CDR2: LGHNA, YSLEER. Written as DNA, the CDR3 is TGCGCCAGCAGCCAAGCCCCGGGACAGGGCTCCTACGAGCAGTACTTC. Translation gives CASSQAPGQGSYEQYF.

The gene calls are TRBV29-1 and TRBJ1-1; no clear D. Germline-derived CDR1 and CDR2 are SQVTM and ANQGSEA. Trimming shortened V by 6 bases and J by 0 bases, and 11 bases separated the two germline ends. The CDR3 is 13 residues long. CDR3 sequence reads: CSVAGRLNTEAFF. CDR3 coding DNA: TGCAGCGTCGCGGGTCGATTGAACACTGAAGCTTTCTTT.

There are a few counts of this clonotype. V is TRBV20-1 and J is TRBJ2-7, with D hard to call. This CDR3 contains 15 residues. CDR1 and CDR2 from the germline V gene are DFQATT and SNEGSKA (reference sequence). V lost 0 bases and J lost 3, with 15 bases in between. CDR3 DNA sequence: TGCAGTGCTAGAGAACCCCGCAGTACCCTCTACGAGCAGTACGTC. Protein product: CSAREPRSTLYEQYV.

The V and J genes are TRBV6-1 and TRBJ2-7; 7 bases agree with TRBD2. V trimming: 8 bases; J trimming: 0 bases; junction bases outside the gene matches: 7. Germline-derived CDR1 and CDR2 are MNHNS and SASEGT. The CDR3 contains 14 residues. CDR3 sequence (DNA): TGTGCCAGCCAAAGGGACTACCACTCCTACGAGCAGTACGTC. Amino acid sequence: CASQRDYHSYEQYV.

This clonotype has just a few counts. The chain uses TRBV7-8 and TRBJ1-1; a possible D gene is TRBD1 (6 bases). Trimming pared 7 bases from V and 2 bases from J, leaving 11 bases between. Germline CDR1 reads SGHVS; CDR2 reads FQNEAQ. CDR3 length: 13 amino acids. CDR3 DNA: TGTGCCAGCAAAGGGGGAGCAAACACTGAAGCTTTCTTT. Encoded protein: CASKGGANTEAFF.

This clonotype was seen many times. CDR3 amino acids: CASTLKGLRDRDRALYEQYV. The CDR3 bases are TGTGCCAGCACCCTTAAAGGTCTGCGAGATCGGGACAGGGCTCTCTACGAGCAGTACGTC. V is TRBV21-1 and J is TRBJ2-7; the table gives TRBD1 as D, unverified against the DNA. TRBV21-1 is tagged as a pseudogene. CDR3 length: 20 residues.